The entry below describes one T cell receptor beta chain. Its cognate antigen is unknown. The data stem from a study of cytomegalovirus exposure and HLA in healthy donors. Study findings and constraints: A few chains linked to CMV were shown in vitro to be specific for CMV antigens. High specificity and sensitivity for cytomegalovirus status were reported for the classifier. The tendency of first-cohort TCR clusters to co-occur in the approximately 120 validation repertoires was identified by a subsequent analysis.

The assay was immunoSEQ multiplex PCR, and TCRdb's table has in-frame clones only and misses some. Altogether approximately 210,000 clones are present, 85% to 90% being singletons, with the ten largest covering about 2.7%. Material for sequencing was PBMCs. The source of this sequence is a woman under 30 in good health and CMV-seronegative.

The CDR3 nucleotides are TGTGCCAGCAGCAAGGAGCGGGCTGCAGATACGCAGTATTTT. This translates into CASSKERAADTQYF. The chain uses TRBV28 and TRBJ2-3, with D perhaps matching TRBD2 (6 bases). CDR1 and CDR2 (germline): MDHEN, SYDVKM. The germline V and J ends were trimmed by 6 bases and 4 bases, with 14 bases remaining between them. The CDR3 is 14 amino acids. Together with reference TRBV28 and TRBJ2-3, the CDR3 gives the full variable domain: DVKVTQSSRYLVKRTGEKVFLECVQDMDHENMFWYRQDPGLGLRLIYFSYDVKMKEKGDIPEGYSVSREKKERFSLILESASTNQTSMYLCASSKERAADTQYFGPGTRLTVL.